This is a list of T cell receptor beta chains from one sample in a study of blood T cell repertoires in COVID-19. Clones were sequenced by immunoSEQ multiplex PCR, and TCRdb holds only the in-frame ones, with some missing. Among 330,000 or so clones, approximately 92% were seen once, and the ten largest hold less than 20%. Sequenced: PBMCs or T cells enriched from blood (not recorded which). Receptor source: a young woman who had recovered from COVID-19. Each CDR3 is given with its conserved first and last residue.

TRBV30	CAWSVGKNEKLFF
TRBV4-1	CASSQKGANEKLFF
TRBV28	CASSLTGFYGYTF
TRBV28	CASSSPNRVHEQFF
TRBV7-2	CASSSGQRWTEKLFF
TRBV19	CASRTASTHEQYF
TRBV4-2	CASSQDGGLANEQYF
TRBV28	CASSFPAAAGSNQPQHF
TRBV12-3/TRBV12-4	CASSLSSHGTQYF
TRBV11-2	CASSLVSAGVKRRTQYF
TRBV6-6	CASSAEGEQFF
TRBV29-1	CSVEMGGGYTF
TRBV10-3	CAIRQGLDHEKLFF
TRBV29-1	CSVEWDRVTDTQYF
TRBV6-5	CASNGIFREKLFF
TRBV4-3	CASSSVFRGAKNIQYF
TRBV28	CASSSLDGGDGTEAFF
TRBV27	CASTPGTGASPLHF
TRBV19	CATATGTGGRETQYF
TRBV13	CASSLGLANNEQFF
TRBV19	CASSIGLTYEQYF
TRBV29-1	CSVATILGTEAFF
TRBV28	CASSLGGQRYYGYTF
TRBV6-2/TRBV6-3	CASSQKPGSRGYTF
TRBV4-1	CASSQDLGTPSSYNSPLHF
TRBV5-6	CASSHARWGGGPQHF
TRBV6-5	CASSYRDRVGSQPQHF
TRBV27	CASSLATGGGETQYF
TRBV4-2	CASRVAGGPHEQYF
TRBV3-1/TRBV3-2	CASHYGGTAGELFF
TRBV19	CASSSVHPLISPLHF
TRBV7-2	CASSLGSSGLYNEQFF
TRBV19	CASSPQGAGTNEKLFF
TRBV7-3	CASSLIGTAGRSYNEQFF
TRBV12-3/TRBV12-4	CASKKSGGTEAFF
TRBV19	CAIGLGQGIYNSPLHF
TRBV9	CASSLYGGTEAFF
TRBV9	CASSFLTGTGGQETQYF
TRBV11-2	CASSLQLSGSTDTQYF
TRBV2	CASTRGGNGYTF
TRBV5-1	CASSRSGESYNEQFF
TRBV5-4	CASSLDRGNTEAFF
TRBV7-3	CASSLTPRGAGPDTQYF
TRBV3-1/TRBV3-2	CASSLSGRQETQYF
TRBV10-2	CASSETPTGSYGYTF
TRBV5-6	CASSLAGGSETQYF
TRBV28	CASSLWEESPGTGGTEAFF
TRBV3-1/TRBV3-2	CASSQMGGSEKLFF
TRBV6-5	CASSYAGYYGYTF
TRBV19	CASSRDPSTNEQFF
TRBV2	CASSETYTGELFF
TRBV7-2	CASSLAPGGYKETQYF
TRBV9	CASSAPGGFGHEQYF
TRBV6-2/TRBV6-3	CASSLGASNQPQHF
TRBV18	CASSGDSSGNTIYF
TRBV28	CASSPRERAGYF
TRBV21-1	CASSKREGSGNTIYF
TRBV18	CASSPDLDRGLWSGYTF
TRBV7-8	CASSLGTGGNTEAFF
TRBV9	CASSVGSTLSYEQYF